What follows describes a single T cell receptor (beta chain). Antigen: not known. Using immunoSEQ multiplex PCR, the repertoire was profiled, and TCRdb retains in-frame clones only, with some absent. The sample has 70,000 to 95,000 clones, over 95% seen once. The data belong to a study of siplizumab effects on memory and regulatory T cells. Study conclusions and caveats: Naive T cells apparently outstripped memory cells in diversity and seemed major alloresponse contributors. Only a minority of proliferating CD4+ or CD8+ clones had an assignable naive or memory phenotype, with roughly 75-95% lacking one. Proof of suppressive function in proliferating Tregs from siplizumab cultures was not established.

Trimming took 5 bases from V and 4 from J, leaving 12 bases between them. Germline V lookup: CDR1 GTSNPN, CDR2 SVGIG (reference sequence). This CDR3 spans 12 amino acids. This chain links TRBV30 with TRBJ2-7; tentatively, D is TRBD1 (7 bases). The specimen sequenced was naive CD4+ T cells sorted from blood. The sequence was collected from a human donor in good health. As DNA, the CDR3 is TGTGCCTGGGGCGGGACAGAATACGAGCAGTACTTC. As protein: CAWGGTEYEQYF.